These 21 T cell receptor beta chains originate from one sample sequenced in a study of control samples from healthy donors and cancer patients. Repertoires were generated with immunoSEQ multiplex PCR, while TCRdb's copy carries only in-frame clones and drops some. The sample has roughly 99,000 clones, roughly four fifths seen once. Specimen: blood. These receptors were collected from a man between 60 and 75 years old in good health.

This chain links TRBV5-1 with TRBJ2-1; D remains ambiguous. The CDR3 consists of 13 residues. From germline, CDR1 is SGHRS and CDR2 YFSETQ. V lost 5 bases, J lost 12 bases, and 18 bases lay in between. CDR3 sequence: CASSTSLDGLQFF. The CDR3 nucleotides are TGCGCCAGCAGTACCAGCTTAGACGGGCTGCAGTTCTTC.

The chain uses TRBV6-5 and TRBJ1-4, with 7 bases identical to TRBD1. The germline V gene encodes CDR1 MNHEY and CDR2 SVGAGI. CDR3 length: 13 amino acids. V trimming: 5 bases; J trimming: 8 bases; junction bases outside the gene matches: 5. The DNA of the CDR3 is TGTGCCAGCAGTCAGGGGGTAGAGGAAAAACTGTTTTTT. Translation: CASSQGVEEKLFF.

The rearrangement uses TRBV29-1 and TRBJ1-1; 8 nucleotides align to TRBD1. Germline loops: CDR1 SQVTM, CDR2 ANQGSEA. The length of the CDR3 is 12 residues. The trim removed 3 bases at V and 11 bases at J, leaving 8 bases unmatched. The CDR3 region is CSVDRTGRVAFF. The CDR3 coding sequence is TGCAGCGTTGACCGGACAGGGAGAGTGGCTTTCTTT.

The chain joins TRBV6-2 or TRBV6-3 to TRBJ2-5; 13 bases are shared with TRBD2. Losses at the gene ends were 2 bases for V and 1 base for J; bases not matched to a gene: 10. The CDR3 runs to 19 residues. The V gene's germline CDR1 is MNHEY and CDR2 SVGEGT. The CDR3 loop is CASSYPTSGRHLGQETQYF. CDR3 DNA: TGTGCCAGCAGTTACCCGACTAGCGGGAGGCACCTCGGCCAAGAGACCCAGTACTTC.

The chain carries TRBV6-6 and TRBJ2-7; 9 positions agree with TRBD1. Germline CDR1 and CDR2: MNHNY and SVGAGI (reference sequence). There are 14 residues in the CDR3. The junction had 5 bases not matched to a gene; V was cut back by 4 bases and J by 4 bases. The CDR3 coding sequence is TGTGCCAGCAGTTTCCCCGGACAGGGGTACGAGCAGTACTTC. Its protein product is CASSFPGQGYEQYF.

V usage is TRBV2 and J usage is TRBJ1-5, with D perhaps TRBD1 (6 bases). The CDR3 sequence is 14 residues long. Germline V gene data show CDR1 as SNHLY and CDR2 as FYNNEI. V gave up 5 bases and J gave up 3 bases, with 11 bases separating them. The CDR3 sequence is CASSYGQPNQPQHF. Here the CDR3 DNA reads TGTGCCAGCAGTTATGGACAGCCCAATCAGCCCCAGCATTTT.

This chain connects TRBV5-4 to TRBJ2-7, with 9 bases fitting TRBD1. J gave up 0 bases and V 6 bases, and 4 bases lay outside the gene matches. Germline-derived CDR1 and CDR2 are SGHNT and YYREEE (reference sequence). The CDR3 totals 14 residues. The CDR3 coding sequence is TGTGCCAGCACCTCGACAGGGGGCTCCTACGAGCAGTACTTC. This gives the protein CASTSTGGSYEQYF.

The J gene is TRBJ1-2, the V gene TRBV30, with D perhaps matching TRBD1 (6 bases). In germline, CDR1 is GTSNPN, CDR2 SVGIG (reference sequence). CDR3 length: 12 residues. Trimming removed 7 bases from V and 4 bases from J, with 13 bases in between. The CDR3 nucleotides read TGTGCCTATGAGAAGGGGGGCTATGGCTACACCTTC. Encoded protein: CAYEKGGYGYTF.

The V and J genes are TRBV6-1 and TRBJ2-7; perhaps TRBD2 as D (5 bases). The CDR3 runs to 14 residues. The germline V gene has CDR1 MNHNS and CDR2 SASEGT. With 2 bases removed from V and 2 bases from J, the gap between germline ends came to 10 bases. Written as DNA, the CDR3 is TGTGCCAGCAGTGAAACCCCCGGGACCTACGAGCAGTACTTC. Its protein is CASSETPGTYEQYF.

The chain recombines TRBV5-5 with TRBJ2-7, with TRBD2 as a possible D gene (7 bases). The CDR3 runs 16 residues. V lost 1 base and J lost 2, with 16 bases in between. Germline CDR1 reads SGHKS; CDR2 reads YYEKEE (reference sequence). The CDR3 DNA sequence: TGTGCCAGCAGCTTGACGTCGGGGGGCAGTACCTACGAGCAGTACTTC. Translation: CASSLTSGGSTYEQYF.

V gene TRBV7-8 combines with J gene TRBJ2-3; tentative D call: TRBD1 (5 bases). CDR1 SGHVS and CDR2 FQNEAQ come from the germline V gene. V lost 5 bases, J lost 8 bases, and 14 bases lay in between. This CDR3 has 13 amino acids. DNA of the CDR3: TGTGCCAGCAGCGCAGGGCCTGTCGGTACGCAGTATTTT. Amino acids: CASSAGPVGTQYF.

J is TRBJ1-4 and V is TRBV25-1, with D uncertain. Trimming removed 0 bases at V and 7 bases at J, with 3 bases between. The length of the CDR3 is 12 residues. CDR1 and CDR2 (germline): MGHDK, SYGVNS. CDR3 sequence: CASSEYGEKLFF. As DNA, the CDR3 is TGTGCCAGCAGTGAATATGGTGAAAAACTGTTTTTT.

The V call is TRBV7-7, the J call TRBJ2-7; possible D gene TRBD1, 6 bases. This CDR3 spans 13 amino acids. V was clipped by 0 bases and J by 3 bases, with 6 bases between them. Germline lookup yields CDR1 SSHAT and CDR2 FNYEAQ (reference sequence). CDR3 residues: CASSLAQGYEQYF. In DNA, the CDR3 is TGTGCCAGCAGCTTAGCACAGGGCTACGAGCAGTACTTC. The complete variable domain, with remaining parts taken from reference TRBV7-7 and TRBJ2-7, reads GAGVSQSPRYKVTKRGQDVTLRCDPISSHATLYWYQQALGQGPEFLTYFNYEAQPDKSGLPSDRFSAERPEGSISTLTIQRTEQRDSAMYRCASSLAQGYEQYFGPGTRLTVT.

Concerning this clone itself: This sample also contains other DNA sequences that code for the same CDR3. This rearrangement joins TRBV5-1 to TRBJ1-2, with 11 bases matching TRBD1. This CDR3 has 15 amino acids. The V and J ends lost 5 bases and 8 bases, in that order; junction bases with no gene match: 11. CDR1 SGHRS and CDR2 YFSETQ come from the germline V gene. The CDR3 bases are TGCGCCAGCAGTTTTGGTGGGACAGGGGGGGAGGGCTACACCTTC. It yields the protein CASSFGGTGGEGYTF. Complete variable domain (other parts from reference TRBV5-1 and TRBJ1-2): KAGVTQTPRYLIKTRGQQVTLSCSPISGHRSVSWYQQTPGQGLQFLFEYFSETQRNKGNFPGRFSGRQFSNSRSEMNVSTLELGDSALYLCASSFGGTGGEGYTFGSGTRLTVV.

The rearrangement uses TRBV28 and TRBJ2-6; weak D call: TRBD2 (6 bases). CDR1 MDHEN and CDR2 SYDVKM come from the germline V gene. Trimming took off 1 base at V and 4 bases at J, with 8 bases between the two ends. This CDR3 comprises 15 residues. CDR3 region: CASSLSGGGANVLTF. CDR3 sequence (DNA): TGTGCCAGCAGTTTATCCGGGGGAGGGGCCAACGTCCTGACTTTC. The variable domain in full, completed from reference TRBV28 and TRBJ2-6, reads DVKVTQSSRYLVKRTGEKVFLECVQDMDHENMFWYRQDPGLGLRLIYFSYDVKMKEKGDIPEGYSVSREKKERFSLILESASTNQTSMYLCASSLSGGGANVLTFGAGSRLTVL.

V and J are TRBV13 and TRBJ2-5, with a weak D call TRBD2 (5 bases). The CDR3 loop spans 14 amino acids. Germline V gene data show CDR1 as PRHDT and CDR2 as FYEKMQ (reference sequence). Trimming removed 4 bases from V and 0 bases from J, with 9 bases in between. CDR3 residues: CASSSLAYQETQYF. The CDR3 bases are TGTGCCAGCAGCTCGTTAGCGTACCAAGAGACCCAGTACTTC.

The V call is TRBV3-1 (or the pseudogene TRBV3-2), the J call TRBJ1-2, with 7 nucleotides matching TRBD1. Losses at the gene ends were 6 bases for V and 4 bases for J; bases not matched to a gene: 17. This CDR3 spans 17 amino acids. CDR1 is LGHDT and CDR2 is YNNKEL in the germline V gene (reference sequence). The CDR3 here is CASRPGTEYSGGYGYTF. DNA of the CDR3: TGTGCCAGCAGGCCGGGGACAGAATATTCAGGGGGCTATGGCTACACCTTC.

The chain recombines TRBV3-1 (or the pseudogene TRBV3-2) with TRBJ2-7; 8 bases agree with TRBD1. This CDR3 comprises 13 residues. V lost 5 bases, J lost 7 bases, and 7 bases stayed unmatched. In germline, CDR1 is LGHDT, CDR2 YNNKEL (reference sequence). CDR3 DNA: TGTGCCAGCAGCAGGACAGGGTTTGGTGAGCAGTACTTC. Translation: CASSRTGFGEQYF.

This clone was observed a single time. This chain links TRBV9 with TRBJ2-2; maybe TRBD1 (6 bases). CDR1 and CDR2 (germline): SGDLS, YYNGEE. The CDR3 has 13 amino acids. Trimming shortened V by 5 bases and J by 3 bases, and 8 bases separated the two germline ends. The CDR3 protein is CASRRTDTGELFF. CDR3 nucleotides: TGTGCCAGCAGAAGGACAGACACCGGGGAGCTGTTTTTT.

V and J are TRBV5-1 and TRBJ2-7; D is uncertain. Trimming left V 4 bases short and J 3 bases short, with 5 bases between. The CDR3 loop spans 11 amino acids. Germline values: CDR1 SGHRS, CDR2 YFSETQ. Here the CDR3 DNA reads TGCGCCAGCAGCGAGAACTACGAGCAGTACTTC. It yields the protein CASSENYEQYF.

V usage is TRBV6-5 and J usage is TRBJ1-4; possible D gene TRBD1, 5 bases. CDR1 is MNHEY, CDR2 SVGAGI, per germline. The CDR3 is made up of 15 amino acids. V shed 6 bases and J shed 4 bases, with 15 bases lying between them. The chain's CDR3 is CASSPGTHHNEKLFF. The CDR3 DNA is TGTGCCAGCAGCCCCGGGACTCATCATAATGAAAAACTGTTTTTT.